The 5 T cell receptor beta chains below were found in one sample sequenced in a study of cytomegalovirus exposure and HLA in healthy donors. Both 60 Vbeta primers and 13 Jbeta primers went into the PCR. The data were produced by immunoSEQ multiplex PCR, yet TCRdb's version contains in-frame clones alone and is incomplete. The profile covers some 200,000 clones, with approximately 78% appearing a single time and under 0.9% taken by the ten largest. Sequences were obtained from PBMCs. Receptors were obtained from a woman aged 18 to 35 in good health and CMV-seronegative.

This chain links TRBV25-1 with TRBJ1-1, with 9 nucleotides matching TRBD1. CDR1 MGHDK and CDR2 SYGVNS come from the germline V gene. The CDR3 covers 14 residues. V lost 0 bases, J lost 11 bases, and 7 bases stayed unmatched. Here the CDR3 DNA reads TGTGCCAGCAGTGAATACCGGGACAGGGAGGAGGCTTTCTTT. This encodes CASSEYRDREEAFF.

CDR3 residues: CSVEAGTGLNEQFF. As DNA, the CDR3 is TGCAGCGTTGAGGCCGGGACAGGGCTCAATGAGCAGTTCTTC. V gene TRBV29-1 combines with J gene TRBJ2-1; 9 positions match TRBD1. Germline trimming cut 3 bases from V and 6 bases from J; bases unmatched to any gene: 6. The CDR3 consists of 14 residues. Per germline, CDR1 SQVTM and CDR2 ANQGSEA.

This clone was seen a handful of times. J is TRBJ2-1 and V is TRBV5-1, with D unclear. This CDR3 is 12 amino acids long. V was cut by 0 bases and J by 8 bases, with 6 bases left in between. CDR1 is SGHRS and CDR2 is YFSETQ in the germline V gene. The CDR3 DNA reads as TGCGCCAGCAGCTTGGCCCCTCATGAGCAGTTCTTC. Its translation is CASSLAPHEQFF.

Of note for this clone: The sample holds other DNA sequences that translate to the same CDR3. This chain links TRBV15 with TRBJ2-5; D is perhaps TRBD1 (6 bases). The CDR3 has 13 residues. Per the germline V gene, CDR1 is LNHNV and CDR2 is YYDKDF (reference sequence). The germline V and J ends were trimmed by 3 bases and 3 bases, with 8 bases remaining between them. The CDR3 loop is CATSRDSEETQYF. CDR3 DNA sequence: TGTGCCACCAGCAGGGACAGTGAAGAGACCCAGTACTTC.

The CDR3 here is CASTLAGDPGELFF. In nucleotides, the CDR3 is TGCGCCAGCACTCTAGCGGGAGACCCCGGGGAGCTGTTTTTT. The V and J genes are TRBV5-1 and TRBJ2-2; 10 bases match TRBD2. This CDR3 contains 14 residues. Trimming removed 6 bases from V and 6 bases from J; junction bases left unmatched: 5. CDR1 SGHRS and CDR2 YFSETQ come from the germline V gene. The variable domain in full, completed from reference TRBV5-1 and TRBJ2-2, reads KAGVTQTPRYLIKTRGQQVTLSCSPISGHRSVSWYQQTPGQGLQFLFEYFSETQRNKGNFPGRFSGRQFSNSRSEMNVSTLELGDSALYLCASTLAGDPGELFFGEGSRLTVL.